Below, 30 T cell receptor beta chains from the same sample are listed, as sequenced in a study of blood T cell repertoires in COVID-19 (dated by TCRdb to about 2020). The library was prepared using the immunoSEQ multiplex PCR assay. Imported from immuneACCESS, the table was reduced by TCRdb to in-frame sequences with V and J called. These copies leave out some clones; in studies compared against another copy, an unresolved V gene accounts for under half, and the cause of the remainder is not known. This sample comprises some 200,000 clones, roughly 76% of them detected only once. Roughly 8.8% of the sample lies in the top ten. Specimen: peripheral blood. All receptors come from a woman aged 45-60 years with active or convalescent COVID-19.

V usage is TRBV5-4 and J usage is TRBJ2-1; TRBD2 agrees at 7 bases. The CDR3 loop spans 17 amino acids. V lost 0 bases to trimming and J lost 5 bases; unmatched junction nucleotides: 11. CDR1 and CDR2 (germline): SGHNT, YYREEE (reference sequence). Here the CDR3 reads CASSLASLAGDNNEQFF. CDR3 in DNA: TGTGCCAGCAGCTTGGCCTCGCTTGCGGGAGACAACAATGAGCAGTTCTTC.

This rearrangement joins TRBV7-2 to TRBJ2-7; 7 bases agree with TRBD2. The CDR3 extends over 13 amino acids. Per germline, CDR1 SGHTA and CDR2 FQGNSA. V trimming: 4 bases; J trimming: 3 bases; junction bases outside the gene matches: 3. For the CDR3, the DNA is TGTGCCAGCAGCTCCAGCGGGGTCTACGAGCAGTACTTC. This translates into CASSSSGVYEQYF.

The rearrangement links TRBV29-1 to TRBJ1-1; perhaps TRBD1 as D (6 bases). Germline V gives CDR1 SQVTM, CDR2 ANQGSEA. The length of the CDR3 is 13 residues. The germline V and J ends were trimmed by 4 bases and 4 bases, with 13 bases remaining between them. CDR3 loop: CSVGGGAITEAFF. Written as DNA, the CDR3 is TGCAGCGTTGGCGGGGGGGCGATCACTGAAGCTTTCTTT.

This chain connects TRBV30 to TRBJ2-7; 7 nucleotides match TRBD2. The trim removed 3 bases at V and 5 bases at J, leaving 10 bases unmatched. Per germline, CDR1 GTSNPN and CDR2 SVGIG (reference sequence). The CDR3 has 14 residues. The CDR3 bases are TGTGCCTGGAGAAACGGGGCGGGAGTACACGAGCAGTACTTC. Protein: CAWRNGAGVHEQYF.

This chain links TRBV7-8 with TRBJ1-5; TRBD1 aligns across 8 bases. V lost 5 bases and J lost 6; bases outside the gene matches: 9. The CDR3 runs to 15 residues. The germline gives CDR1 SGHVS, CDR2 FQNEAQ. CDR3 loop: CASSTLTGVGQPQHF. CDR3 coding DNA: TGTGCCAGCAGCACTCTGACAGGGGTGGGTCAGCCCCAGCATTTT.

The chain has TRBV18 and TRBJ2-1; D gene ambiguous. The CDR3 has 13 residues. Trimming pared 7 bases from V and 5 bases from J, leaving 12 bases between. Germline CDR1 and CDR2: KGHSH and LQKENI. The CDR3 protein is CASFRSRDNEQFF. In DNA, the CDR3 is TGTGCCAGCTTTAGGTCCCGGGACAATGAGCAGTTCTTC.

The genes are TRBV29-1 and TRBJ2-2; 7 bases are shared with TRBD2. There are 12 residues in the CDR3. Germline assignment: CDR1 SQVTM and CDR2 ANQGSEA. With 6 bases clipped from V and 8 bases from J, the junction kept 6 bases outside the gene matches. The CDR3 nucleotides read TGCAGCGTGGGGGAGGGGACTGGGGAGCTGTTTTTT. Translated: CSVGEGTGELFF.

The chain uses TRBV19 and TRBJ2-1; 14 nucleotides match TRBD2. Germline CDR1 reads LNHDA; CDR2 reads SQIVND (reference sequence). The CDR3 is made up of 16 amino acids. The J segment lost 9 bases and the V segment lost 5 bases, leaving 9 bases of the junction unmatched. The CDR3 DNA follows: TGTGCCAGTAGTCCCCGACTAGCGGGGGGGCGGGGTGAGCAGTTCTTC. Translating it yields CASSPRLAGGRGEQFF.

The chain couples TRBV7-7 to TRBJ1-1; 9 positions agree with TRBD1. The CDR3 length is 13 residues. Germline V gene sequence: CDR1 SSHAT, CDR2 FNYEAQ (reference sequence). V was pared by 5 bases and J by 6 bases, with 4 bases of the junction left unmatched. The CDR3 protein is CASSMGQGSEAFF. CDR3 in DNA: TGTGCCAGCAGCATGGGACAGGGATCTGAAGCTTTCTTT.

CDR3 sequence reads: CASSLTSSGNDEQFF. For the CDR3, the DNA is TGTGCCAGCAGCTTAACGTCTAGCGGGAACGATGAGCAGTTCTTC. The rearrangement links TRBV7-3 to TRBJ2-1, with 9 bases lining up with TRBD2. V lost 0 bases, J lost 8 bases, and 5 bases stayed unmatched. The CDR3 is made up of 15 amino acids. CDR1 is SGHTA, CDR2 FQGTGA, per germline.

The chain joins TRBV5-4 to TRBJ2-7; 7 positions match TRBD2. CDR3 length: 17 amino acids. The germline V gene has CDR1 SGHNT and CDR2 YYREEE (reference sequence). V lost 1 base to trimming and J lost 4 bases; unmatched junction nucleotides: 14. The CDR3 DNA is TGTGCCAGCAGCTTGTATGAGGGCGCGGGGGTTTCGTACGAGCAGTACTTC. Amino acid sequence: CASSLYEGAGVSYEQYF.

V gene TRBV6-5 combines with J gene TRBJ1-2; perhaps TRBD1 as D (5 bases). Per the germline V gene, CDR1 is MNHEY and CDR2 is SVGAGI. Between the trimmed V and J ends, which lost 6 bases and 0 bases, there was a span of 11 bases. The CDR3 is made up of 14 amino acids. CDR3 nucleotides: TGTGCCAGCAGCCTAGGACAAACTAACTATGGCTACACCTTC. Protein product: CASSLGQTNYGYTF.

CDR3: CASSSKDRGSYEQYF. The CDR3 DNA sequence: TGTGCCAGCAGCTCAAAAGACAGGGGCTCATACGAGCAGTACTTC. This sequence joins TRBV7-2 and TRBJ2-7, with TRBD1 identical over 8 bases. The CDR3 totals 15 residues. With 4 bases clipped from V and 4 bases from J, the junction kept 9 bases outside the gene matches. Germline CDR1 and CDR2: SGHTA and FQGNSA. Together with reference TRBV7-2 and TRBJ2-7, the CDR3 gives the full variable domain: GAGVSQSPSNKVTEKGKDVELRCDPISGHTALYWYRQSLGQGLEFLIYFQGNSAPDKSGLPSDRFSAERTGGSVSTLTIQRTQQEDSAVYLCASSSKDRGSYEQYFGPGTRLTVT.

The chain recombines TRBV3-1 (or the pseudogene TRBV3-2) with TRBJ2-1; TRBD1 aligns across 8 bases. Germline loops: CDR1 LGHDT, CDR2 YNNKEL (reference sequence). V trimming: 5 bases; J trimming: 5 bases; junction bases outside the gene matches: 2. The length of the CDR3 is 13 residues. In DNA, the CDR3 is TGTGCCAGCAGCTCGGACAGGGACAATGAGCAGTTCTTC. Translated, it gives CASSSDRDNEQFF.

This chain links TRBV5-6 with TRBJ2-2; D is uncertain. Germline V gives CDR1 SGHDT, CDR2 YYEEEE. Trimming pared 1 base from V and 4 bases from J, leaving 20 bases between. The CDR3 has 18 amino acids. As DNA, the CDR3 is TGTGCCAGCAGCTTGCTTGGTACGGAGCCTTCGGGCACCGGGGAGCTGTTTTTT. This sequence encodes CASSLLGTEPSGTGELFF.

The V gene is TRBV13, the J gene TRBJ2-3; 9 bases line up with TRBD1. The V gene end was trimmed by 0 bases and the J gene end by 5 bases; junction bases not matched to a gene: 3. Germline CDR1 reads PRHDT; CDR2 reads FYEKMQ (reference sequence). This CDR3 has 15 amino acids. The CDR3 sequence is CASSLGDRGIDTQYF. CDR3 coding DNA: TGTGCCAGCAGCTTAGGAGACAGGGGGATAGATACGCAGTATTTT. Supplemented by reference TRBV13 and TRBJ2-3, the full variable domain reads AAGVIQSPRHLIKEKRETATLKCYPIPRHDTVYWYQQGPGQDPQFLISFYEKMQSDKGSIPDRFSAQQFSDYHSELNMSSLELGDSALYFCASSLGDRGIDTQYFGPGTRLTVL.

The J gene is TRBJ2-4, the V gene TRBV19; D is perhaps TRBD1 (6 bases). The CDR3 sequence is 18 residues long. The ends were cut back, 4 bases at V and 1 base at J, with 20 bases in the middle. CDR1 and CDR2 from the germline V gene are LNHDA and SQIVND (reference sequence). The CDR3 protein is CASSRGAQGIFAKNIQYF. The CDR3 nucleotides read TGTGCCAGTAGTAGGGGAGCACAGGGAATTTTTGCCAAAAACATTCAGTACTTC.

This chain joins TRBV5-6 and TRBJ2-5; 9 bases are shared with TRBD2. Unmatched junction bases numbered 8, after V lost 6 bases and J lost 2 bases. Germline V CDR1 and CDR2: SGHDT, YYEEEE. The CDR3 length is 15 residues. The CDR3 nucleotides read TGTGCCAGCACGCTTTGGGCGGGGGGGCAAGAGACCCAGTACTTC. Its translation is CASTLWAGGQETQYF.

This clone was recorded a few times. J is TRBJ2-7 and V is TRBV7-2, with 9 bases lining up with TRBD2. Trimming at V came to 5 bases and at J to 7 bases, leaving 6 bases not matched to a gene. This CDR3 has 13 residues. CDR1 is SGHTA, CDR2 FQGNSA, per germline. The CDR3 is CASSISGSREQYF. The CDR3, as DNA: TGTGCCAGCAGCATTAGCGGGAGTCGAGAGCAGTACTTC.

V gene TRBV7-2 combines with J gene TRBJ1-5; 8 positions agree with TRBD1. The V gene end was trimmed by 5 bases and the J gene end by 1 base; junction bases not matched to a gene: 7. Germline V gene data show CDR1 as SGHTA and CDR2 as FQGNSA. The CDR3 has 16 amino acids. CDR3 nucleotides: TGTGCCAGCAGCGCCCAATCAGGGGGCAGCAATCAGCCCCAGCATTTT. Protein product: CASSAQSGGSNQPQHF.

The rearrangement links TRBV5-4 to TRBJ2-3; tentative D call: TRBD2 (5 bases). Germline V gene sequence: CDR1 SGHNT, CDR2 YYREEE (reference sequence). The CDR3 has 16 amino acids. V was cut by 1 base and J by 1 base, with 13 bases left in between. This CDR3 reads CASSLQLGGGTDTQYF. For the CDR3, the DNA is TGTGCCAGCAGCTTGCAGCTAGGAGGAGGCACAGATACGCAGTATTTT.

The chain links TRBV29-1 to TRBJ1-2; D is unresolved. V was pared by 3 bases and J by 5 bases, with 7 bases between. CDR1 and CDR2 (germline): SQVTM, ANQGSEA. The CDR3 spans 11 residues. The CDR3: CSVEREYGYTF. The DNA for the CDR3 is TGCAGCGTTGAGCGAGAGTATGGCTACACCTTC.

The chain has TRBV5-1 and TRBJ1-6; D ambiguous. The V end was cut by 0 bases, the J end by 4 bases, with 5 bases between. The length of the CDR3 is 14 residues. The germline V gene encodes CDR1 SGHRS and CDR2 YFSETQ. The CDR3 reads CASSLAGYNSPLHF. CDR3 DNA sequence: TGCGCCAGCAGCTTGGCGGGGTATAATTCACCCCTCCACTTT.

The V call is TRBV4-3, the J call TRBJ2-7; D might be TRBD1 (6 bases). V lost 3 bases to trimming and J lost 5 bases, with 17 bases between them. Germline loops: CDR1 LGHNA, CDR2 YSLEER. The CDR3 totals 15 residues. The CDR3 DNA reads TGCGCCAGCAGCCAGACCCGGGACAATTGGGACGAGCAGTACTTC. It codes for CASSQTRDNWDEQYF.

This clone was found a few times. The rearrangement joins TRBV28 to TRBJ2-3; 8 bases fit TRBD2. This CDR3 spans 21 amino acids. V gave up 5 bases and J gave up 0 bases; unmatched junction bases: 22. Germline V gene sequence: CDR1 MDHEN, CDR2 SYDVKM. The CDR3 nucleotides are TGTGCCAGCAGTCACGGACGGTTCACGTTGAGCGGGAGAACTAGCACAGATACGCAGTATTTT. Translating gives CASSHGRFTLSGRTSTDTQYF.

J is TRBJ2-5 and V is TRBV28; TRBD2 aligns across 11 bases. V lost 6 bases to trimming and J lost 5 bases; unmatched junction nucleotides: 5. CDR3 length equals 14 residues. The germline CDR1 and CDR2 sequences are MDHEN and SYDVKM. This CDR3 is CASSTSGSGETQYF. The CDR3 bases are TGTGCCAGCAGCACTAGCGGGAGCGGGGAGACCCAGTACTTC.

With regard to this clone: Sequence at one end of the junction differs from germline and may be a read error. The chain employs TRBV7-7 and TRBJ2-1; 12 bases match TRBD1. CDR3 length equals 14 residues. The germline CDR1 and CDR2 sequences are SSHAT and FNYEAQ (reference sequence). DNA of the CDR3: TGTGCTAGCAGCGGGGGACAGGGGGCCAATGAGCAGTTCTTC. Protein product: CASSGGQGANEQFF.

The rearrangement uses TRBV6-2 or TRBV6-3 and TRBJ1-2; D perhaps matches TRBD1 (6 bases). The CDR3 totals 13 residues. Trimming removed 6 bases at V and 8 bases at J, with 16 bases between. CDR1 is MNHEY and CDR2 is SVGEGT in the germline V gene. CDR3 sequence: CASSTRQVGGYTF. CDR3 sequence (DNA): TGTGCCAGCAGCACCCGACAGGTGGGGGGCTACACCTTC.

The rearrangement joins TRBV30 to TRBJ2-7, with D perhaps TRBD1 (6 bases). Germline values: CDR1 GTSNPN, CDR2 SVGIG (reference sequence). Trimming took 3 bases from V and 3 from J, leaving 12 bases between them. The CDR3 consists of 13 residues. CDR3 residues: CAWRSGANYEQYF. The CDR3 DNA sequence: TGTGCCTGGAGGTCAGGGGCCAACTACGAGCAGTACTTC.

This chain joins TRBV3-1 (or the pseudogene TRBV3-2) and TRBJ2-1; the match to TRBD2 covers 7 bases. Trimming took 1 base from V and 12 from J; bases not matched to a gene: 12. This CDR3 contains 15 residues. The germline gives CDR1 LGHDT, CDR2 YNNKEL (reference sequence). The CDR3 bases are TGTGCCAGCAGCCAAGGGAGCGGGGCGTCCCGGGGGCAGTTCTTC. Residues: CASSQGSGASRGQFF.